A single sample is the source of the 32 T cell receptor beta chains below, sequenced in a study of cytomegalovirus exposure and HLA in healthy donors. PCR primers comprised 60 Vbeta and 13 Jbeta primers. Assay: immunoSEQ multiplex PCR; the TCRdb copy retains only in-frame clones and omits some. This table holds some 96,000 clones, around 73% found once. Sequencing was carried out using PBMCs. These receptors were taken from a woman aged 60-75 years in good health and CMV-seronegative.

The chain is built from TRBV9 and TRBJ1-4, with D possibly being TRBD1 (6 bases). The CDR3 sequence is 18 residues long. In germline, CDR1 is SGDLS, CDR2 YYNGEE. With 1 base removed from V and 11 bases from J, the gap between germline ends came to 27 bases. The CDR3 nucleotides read TGTGCCAGCAGCGTAAGCCAGGGGCGTCCAGAAGTTCCGGGGAAACTGTTTTTT. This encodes CASSVSQGRPEVPGKLFF.

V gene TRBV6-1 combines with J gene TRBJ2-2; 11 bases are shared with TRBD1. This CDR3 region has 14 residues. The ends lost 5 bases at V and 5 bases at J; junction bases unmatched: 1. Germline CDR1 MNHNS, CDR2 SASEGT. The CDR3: CASSRDRGTGELFF. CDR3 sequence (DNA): TGTGCCAGCAGTCGGGACAGGGGGACCGGGGAGCTGTTTTTT.

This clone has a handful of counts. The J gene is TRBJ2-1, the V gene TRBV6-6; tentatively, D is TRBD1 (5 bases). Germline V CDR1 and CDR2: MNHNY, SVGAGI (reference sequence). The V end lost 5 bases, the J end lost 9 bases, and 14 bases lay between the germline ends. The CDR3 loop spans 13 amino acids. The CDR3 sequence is CASSSDRSGEQFF. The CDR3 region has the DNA TGTGCCAGCAGTAGCGACAGAAGTGGTGAGCAGTTCTTC.

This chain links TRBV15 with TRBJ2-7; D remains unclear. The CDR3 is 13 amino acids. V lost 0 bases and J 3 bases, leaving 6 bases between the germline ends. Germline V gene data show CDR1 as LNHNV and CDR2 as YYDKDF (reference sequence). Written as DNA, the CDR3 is TGTGCCACCAGCAGAGATCGTTACTACGAGCAGTACTTC. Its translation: CATSRDRYYEQYF.

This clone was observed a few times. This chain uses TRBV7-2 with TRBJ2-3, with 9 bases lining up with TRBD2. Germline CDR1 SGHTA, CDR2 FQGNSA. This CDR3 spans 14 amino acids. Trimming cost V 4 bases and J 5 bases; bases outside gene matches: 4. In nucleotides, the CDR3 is TGTGCCAGCAGCTGGGGACTAGCACGAGATACGCAGTATTTT. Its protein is CASSWGLARDTQYF.

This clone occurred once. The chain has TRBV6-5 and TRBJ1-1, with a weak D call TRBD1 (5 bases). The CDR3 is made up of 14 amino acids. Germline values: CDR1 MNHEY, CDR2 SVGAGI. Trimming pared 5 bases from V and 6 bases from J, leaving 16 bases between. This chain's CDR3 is CASSPFYGGAEAFF. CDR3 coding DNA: TGTGCCAGCAGTCCGTTTTACGGGGGGGCTGAAGCTTTCTTT.

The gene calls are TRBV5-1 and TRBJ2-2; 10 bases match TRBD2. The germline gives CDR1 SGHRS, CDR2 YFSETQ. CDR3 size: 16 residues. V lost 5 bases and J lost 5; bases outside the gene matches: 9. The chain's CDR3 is CASSSSPGLATGELFF. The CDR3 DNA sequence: TGCGCCAGCAGTTCATCCCCGGGACTAGCGACCGGGGAGCTGTTTTTT.

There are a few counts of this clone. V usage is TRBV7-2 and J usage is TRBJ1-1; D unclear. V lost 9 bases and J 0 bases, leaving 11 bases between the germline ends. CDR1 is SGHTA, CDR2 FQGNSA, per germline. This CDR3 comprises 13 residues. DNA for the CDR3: TGTGCCAGTCGCAGAGACATGAACACTGAAGCTTTCTTT. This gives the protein CASRRDMNTEAFF.

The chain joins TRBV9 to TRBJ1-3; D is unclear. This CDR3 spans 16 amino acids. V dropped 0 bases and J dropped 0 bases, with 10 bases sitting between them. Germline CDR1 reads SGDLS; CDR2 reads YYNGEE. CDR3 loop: CASSVDSGLSGNTIYF. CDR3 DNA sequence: TGTGCCAGCAGCGTAGATAGCGGCCTCTCTGGAAACACCATATATTTT.

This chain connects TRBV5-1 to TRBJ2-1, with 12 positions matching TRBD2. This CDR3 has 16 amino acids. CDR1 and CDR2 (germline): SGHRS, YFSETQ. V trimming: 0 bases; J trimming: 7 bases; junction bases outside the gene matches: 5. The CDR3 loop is CASSLGTSGKLNEQFF. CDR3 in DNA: TGCGCCAGCAGCTTGGGGACTAGCGGGAAGTTGAATGAGCAGTTCTTC.

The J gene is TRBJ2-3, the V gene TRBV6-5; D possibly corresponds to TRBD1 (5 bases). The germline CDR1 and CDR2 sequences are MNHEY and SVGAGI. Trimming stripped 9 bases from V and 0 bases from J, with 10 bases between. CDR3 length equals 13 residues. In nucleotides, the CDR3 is TGTGCCAGTAAGGGGTTTAGCACAGATACGCAGTATTTT. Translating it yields CASKGFSTDTQYF.

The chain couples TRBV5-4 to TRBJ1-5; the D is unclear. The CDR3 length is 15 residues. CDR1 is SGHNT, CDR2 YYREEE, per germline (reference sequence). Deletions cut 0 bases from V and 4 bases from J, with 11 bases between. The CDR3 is CASSLGPGINQPQHF. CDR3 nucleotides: TGTGCCAGCAGCTTGGGTCCGGGGATAAATCAGCCCCAGCATTTT.

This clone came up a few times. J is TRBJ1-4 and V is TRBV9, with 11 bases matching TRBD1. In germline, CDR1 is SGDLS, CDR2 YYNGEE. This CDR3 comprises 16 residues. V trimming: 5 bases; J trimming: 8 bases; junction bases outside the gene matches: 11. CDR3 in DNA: TGTGCCAGCAGTCCCGGGACAGGGGGAACAGAAGAAAAACTGTTTTTT. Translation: CASSPGTGGTEEKLFF.

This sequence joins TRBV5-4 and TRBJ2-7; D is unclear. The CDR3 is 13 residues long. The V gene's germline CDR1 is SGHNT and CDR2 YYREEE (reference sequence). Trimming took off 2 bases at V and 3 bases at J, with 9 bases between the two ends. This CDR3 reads CASSLGADYEQYF. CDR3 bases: TGTGCCAGCAGCTTAGGCGCGGACTACGAGCAGTACTTC.

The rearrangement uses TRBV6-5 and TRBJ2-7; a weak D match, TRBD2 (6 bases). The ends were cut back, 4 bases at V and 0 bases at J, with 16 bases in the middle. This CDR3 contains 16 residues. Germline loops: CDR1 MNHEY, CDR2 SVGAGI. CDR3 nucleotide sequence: TGTGCCAGCAGTTCCCCCTTTGGAGGGAGCTCCTACGAGCAGTACTTC. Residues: CASSSPFGGSSYEQYF.

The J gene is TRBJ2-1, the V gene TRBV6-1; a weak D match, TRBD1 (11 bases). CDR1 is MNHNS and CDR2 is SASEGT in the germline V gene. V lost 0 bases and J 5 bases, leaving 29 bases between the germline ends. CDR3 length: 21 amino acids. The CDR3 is CASSEAGQGGFGLAVHNEQFF. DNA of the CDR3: TGTGCCAGCAGTGAAGCGGGACAGGGGGGTTTCGGACTAGCGGTTCACAATGAGCAGTTCTTC.

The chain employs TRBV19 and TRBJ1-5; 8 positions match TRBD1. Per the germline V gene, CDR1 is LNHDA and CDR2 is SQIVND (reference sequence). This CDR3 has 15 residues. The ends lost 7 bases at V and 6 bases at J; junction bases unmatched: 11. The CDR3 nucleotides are TGTGCCAGTATCGCCGACAGGGGAGCGATTCAGCCCCAGCATTTT. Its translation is CASIADRGAIQPQHF.

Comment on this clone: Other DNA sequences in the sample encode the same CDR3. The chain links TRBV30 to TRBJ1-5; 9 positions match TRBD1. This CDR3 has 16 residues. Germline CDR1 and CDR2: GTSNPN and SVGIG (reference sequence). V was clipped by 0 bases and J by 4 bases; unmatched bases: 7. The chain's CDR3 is CAWSVPYDRGNQPQHF. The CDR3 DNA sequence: TGTGCCTGGAGTGTCCCTTACGACAGGGGGAATCAGCCCCAGCATTTT.

The CDR3 protein is CASSPPPGRGTEAFF. The CDR3 coding sequence is TGTGCCAGCAGCCCACCCCCGGGGAGGGGGACTGAAGCTTTCTTT. This sequence joins TRBV6-5 and TRBJ1-1; D possibly corresponds to TRBD1 (6 bases). This CDR3 has 15 amino acids. Trimming shortened V by 6 bases and J by 5 bases, and 19 bases separated the two germline ends. Germline-derived CDR1 and CDR2 are MNHEY and SVGAGI.

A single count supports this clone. CDR3 region: CASSLRTSGRAPSEQFF. DNA for the CDR3: TGTGCCAGCAGCCTAAGGACTAGCGGGAGGGCGCCCTCCGAGCAGTTCTTC. The V call is TRBV7-9, the J call TRBJ2-1; 15 nucleotides match TRBD2. The junction had 12 bases not matched to a gene; V was cut back by 5 bases and J by 10 bases. The CDR3 contains 17 residues. The germline CDR1 and CDR2 sequences are SEHNR and FQNEAQ (reference sequence).

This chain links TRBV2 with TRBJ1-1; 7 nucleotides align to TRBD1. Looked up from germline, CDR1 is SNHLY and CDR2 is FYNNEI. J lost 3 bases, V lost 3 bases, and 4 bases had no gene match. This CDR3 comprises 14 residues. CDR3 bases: TGTGCCAGCAGTGAGGCTCAGGGGGACACTGAAGCTTTCTTT. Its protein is CASSEAQGDTEAFF.

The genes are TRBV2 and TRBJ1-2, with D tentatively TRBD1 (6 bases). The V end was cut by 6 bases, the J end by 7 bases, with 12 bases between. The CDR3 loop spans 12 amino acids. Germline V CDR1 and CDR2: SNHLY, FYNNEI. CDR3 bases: TGTGCCAGCAGACTGTCGACAGGTGGCTACACCTTC. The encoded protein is CASRLSTGGYTF.

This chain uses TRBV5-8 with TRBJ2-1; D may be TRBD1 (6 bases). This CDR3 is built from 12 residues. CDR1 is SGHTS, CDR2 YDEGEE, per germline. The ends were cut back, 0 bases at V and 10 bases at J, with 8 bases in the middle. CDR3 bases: TGTGCCAGCAGCTTGGGGGGGCGCGAGCAGTTCTTC. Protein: CASSLGGREQFF.

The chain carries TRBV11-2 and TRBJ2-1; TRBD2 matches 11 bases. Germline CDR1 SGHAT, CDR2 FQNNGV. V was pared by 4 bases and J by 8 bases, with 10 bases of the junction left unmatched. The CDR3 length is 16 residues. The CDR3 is CASSSPLAGGLDEQFF. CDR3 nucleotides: TGTGCCAGCAGCTCTCCTTTAGCGGGAGGGTTAGATGAGCAGTTCTTC.

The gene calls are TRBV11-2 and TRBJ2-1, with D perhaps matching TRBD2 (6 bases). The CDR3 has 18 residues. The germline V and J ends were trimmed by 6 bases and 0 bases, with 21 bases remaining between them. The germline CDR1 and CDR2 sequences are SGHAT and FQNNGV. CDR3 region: CASSSFSGGPSSYNEQFF. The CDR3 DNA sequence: TGTGCCAGCAGTAGCTTCAGCGGAGGGCCTAGCTCCTACAATGAGCAGTTCTTC. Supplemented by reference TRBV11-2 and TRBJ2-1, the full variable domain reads EAGVAQSPRYKIIEKRQSVAFWCNPISGHATLYWYQQILGQGPKLLIQFQNNGVVDDSQLPKDRFSAERLKGVDSTLKIQPAKLEDSAVYLCASSSFSGGPSSYNEQFFGPGTRLTVL.

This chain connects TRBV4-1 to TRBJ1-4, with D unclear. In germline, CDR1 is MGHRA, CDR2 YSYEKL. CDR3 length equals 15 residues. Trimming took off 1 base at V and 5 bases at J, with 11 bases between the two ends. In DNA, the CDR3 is TGCGCCAGCAGCCAAGGACTGAACATGAATGAAAAACTGTTTTTT. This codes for CASSQGLNMNEKLFF.

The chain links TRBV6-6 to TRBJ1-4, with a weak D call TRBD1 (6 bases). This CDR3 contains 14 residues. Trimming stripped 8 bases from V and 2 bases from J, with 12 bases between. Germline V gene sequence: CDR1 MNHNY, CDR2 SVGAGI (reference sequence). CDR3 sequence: CASGLGATNEKLFF. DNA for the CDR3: TGTGCCAGCGGTCTGGGGGCTACTAATGAAAAACTGTTTTTT.

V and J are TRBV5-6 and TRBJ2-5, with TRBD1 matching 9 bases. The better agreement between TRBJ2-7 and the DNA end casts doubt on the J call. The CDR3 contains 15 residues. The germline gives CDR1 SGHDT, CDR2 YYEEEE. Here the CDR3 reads CASSLGGTGSYEQYF. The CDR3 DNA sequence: TGTGCCAGCAGCTTGGGGGGGACAGGGTCCTACGAGCAGTACTTC.

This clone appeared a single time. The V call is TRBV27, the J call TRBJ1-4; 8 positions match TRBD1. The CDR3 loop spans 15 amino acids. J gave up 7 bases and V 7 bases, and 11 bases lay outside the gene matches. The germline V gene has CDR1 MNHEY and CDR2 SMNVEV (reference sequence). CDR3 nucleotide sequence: TGTGCCAGCACTAGCCTCAGGGGGCGCGGTGAAAAACTGTTTTTT. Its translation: CASTSLRGRGEKLFF.

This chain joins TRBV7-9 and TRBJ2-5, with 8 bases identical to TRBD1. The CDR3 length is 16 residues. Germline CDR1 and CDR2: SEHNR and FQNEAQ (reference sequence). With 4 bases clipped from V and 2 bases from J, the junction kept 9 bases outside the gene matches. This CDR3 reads CASSSLLTGGQETQYF. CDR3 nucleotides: TGTGCCAGCAGCTCACTACTAACAGGGGGTCAAGAGACCCAGTACTTC. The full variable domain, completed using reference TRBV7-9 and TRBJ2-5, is DTGVSQNPRHKITKRGQNVTFRCDPISEHNRLYWYRQTLGQGPEFLTYFQNEAQLEKSRLLSDRFSAERPKGSFSTLEIQRTEQGDSAMYLCASSSLLTGGQETQYFGPGTRLLVL.

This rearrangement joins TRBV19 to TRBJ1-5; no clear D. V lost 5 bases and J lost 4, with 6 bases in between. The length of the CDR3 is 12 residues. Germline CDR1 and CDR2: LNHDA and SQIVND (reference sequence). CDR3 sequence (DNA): TGTGCCAGTAGTTTCCCGAATCAGCCCCAGCATTTT. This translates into CASSFPNQPQHF.

The CDR3: CASTRQDNPYGYTF. The CDR3 DNA is TGTGCCAGCACACGGCAGGACAACCCCTATGGCTACACCTTC. The J gene is TRBJ1-2, the V gene TRBV25-1, with TRBD1 as a possible D gene (5 bases). The CDR3 is made up of 14 amino acids. Looked up from germline, CDR1 is MGHDK and CDR2 is SYGVNS. Trimming stripped 7 bases from V and 4 bases from J, with 16 bases between.